These T cell receptor beta chains were read from a single sample in a study of OX40 agonist ivuxolimab in advanced cancers. Using immunoSEQ multiplex PCR, the repertoire was profiled, and TCRdb retains in-frame clones only, with some absent. Here the sample spans about 69,000 clones, around 83% being singletons. The sample consisted of CD4+ or CD8+ T cells sorted from blood, taken in a trial of the OX40 agonist ivuxolimab. These receptors all stem from an adult with an advanced solid tumor such as melanoma, head and neck, liver or kidney cancer. The CDR3 runs from the conserved cysteine through the conserved F or W. A D gene is named only where the DNA matches it firmly. A row's size may be missing; if present it is once, few, many or a size class.

clone size: NA; CDR3 length: 13; V gene: TRBV7-7; J gene: TRBJ2-1; D gene: NA; CDR3 protein: CASSLGLNGEQFF; CDR3 DNA: TGTGCCAGCAGCTTAGGACTAAATGGGGAGCAGTTCTTC
clone size: NA; CDR3 length: 16; V gene: TRBV5-1; J gene: TRBJ2-1; D gene: TRBD2; CDR3 protein: CASSSGQTSTYNEQFF; CDR3 DNA: TGCGCCAGCAGCTCCGGGCAGACTAGCACCTACAATGAGCAGTTCTTC
clone size: NA; CDR3 length: 15; V gene: TRBV7-2; J gene: TRBJ2-5; D gene: NA; CDR3 protein: CASSLGAGRQETQYF; CDR3 DNA: TGTGCCAGCAGCTTGGGGGCGGGTAGACAAGAGACCCAGTACTTC
clone size: NA; CDR3 length: 15; V gene: TRBV5-1; J gene: TRBJ2-7; D gene: NA; CDR3 protein: CASSLYVQGSDEQYF; CDR3 DNA: TGCGCCAGCAGCTTGTATGTTCAGGGGTCCGACGAGCAGTACTTC
clone size: NA; CDR3 length: 14; V gene: TRBV11-3; J gene: TRBJ2-5; D gene: NA; CDR3 protein: CASSLRGKEETQYF; CDR3 DNA: TGTGCCAGCAGCCTCAGGGGAAAGGAAGAGACCCAGTACTTC
clone size: few; CDR3 length: 15; V gene: TRBV7-9; J gene: TRBJ2-1; D gene: TRBD1; CDR3 protein: CASSAQGAVVNEQFF; CDR3 DNA: TGTGCCAGCAGCGCACAGGGGGCGGTAGTAAATGAGCAGTTCTTC
clone size: NA; CDR3 length: 13; V gene: TRBV28; J gene: TRBJ2-7; D gene: TRBD2; CDR3 protein: CASRGGGTYEQYF; CDR3 DNA: TGTGCCAGCAGGGGGGGAGGGACCTACGAGCAGTACTTC
clone size: NA; CDR3 length: 15; V gene: TRBV18; J gene: TRBJ2-7; D gene: TRBD1; CDR3 protein: CASSPFRQGNGEQYF; CDR3 DNA: TGTGCCAGCTCACCCTTTCGACAGGGTAACGGCGAGCAGTACTTC
clone size: NA; CDR3 length: 14; V gene: TRBV29-1; J gene: TRBJ2-7; D gene: TRBD1; CDR3 protein: CSVGQGTGRYEQYF; CDR3 DNA: TGCAGCGTTGGCCAAGGGACAGGGCGGTACGAGCAGTACTTC
clone size: NA; CDR3 length: 15; V gene: TRBV2; J gene: TRBJ2-6; D gene: NA; CDR3 protein: CASSEVRSGANVLTF; CDR3 DNA: TGTGCCAGCAGTGAAGTCCGATCTGGGGCCAACGTCCTGACTTTC
clone size: once; CDR3 length: 14; V gene: TRBV28; J gene: TRBJ2-5; D gene: NA; CDR3 protein: CASRPSWGGETQYF; CDR3 DNA: TGTGCCAGCAGACCCTCTTGGGGTGGGGAGACCCAGTACTTC
clone size: NA; CDR3 length: 16; V gene: TRBV5-1; J gene: TRBJ2-2; D gene: TRBD2; CDR3 protein: CASTPTSGHNTGELFF; CDR3 DNA: TGCGCCAGCACCCCGACTAGCGGGCATAACACCGGGGAGCTGTTTTTT
clone size: NA; CDR3 length: 13; V gene: TRBV4-2; J gene: TRBJ2-7; D gene: NA; CDR3 protein: CASSRGRSGEQYF; CDR3 DNA: TGTGCCAGCAGCCGGGGACGGTCTGGCGAGCAGTACTTC
clone size: NA; CDR3 length: 12; V gene: TRBV2; J gene: TRBJ2-5; D gene: NA; CDR3 protein: CASSLLKETQYF; CDR3 DNA: TGTGCCAGCAGCCTTCTTAAAGAGACCCAGTACTTC
clone size: NA; CDR3 length: 17; V gene: TRBV21-1; J gene: TRBJ1-4; D gene: NA; CDR3 protein: CASSLRGPPATNEKLFF; CDR3 DNA: TGTGCCAGCAGCTTGCGGGGCCCTCCCGCAACTAATGAAAAACTGTTTTTT
clone size: NA; CDR3 length: 14; V gene: TRBV7-9; J gene: TRBJ1-5; D gene: TRBD1; CDR3 protein: CASSPTGKNQPQHF; CDR3 DNA: TGTGCCAGCAGCCCGACAGGGAAAAATCAGCCCCAGCATTTT
clone size: few; CDR3 length: 15; V gene: TRBV27; J gene: TRBJ1-1; D gene: NA; CDR3 protein: CASSLEGRGNTEAFF; CDR3 DNA: TGTGCCAGCAGTTTAGAGGGCAGGGGTAACACTGAAGCTTTCTTT
clone size: few; CDR3 length: 12; V gene: TRBV28; J gene: TRBJ1-3; D gene: NA; CDR3 protein: CATEGLGNTIYF; CDR3 DNA: TGTGCCACCGAGGGGTTGGGAAACACCATATATTTT
clone size: NA; CDR3 length: 15; V gene: TRBV2; J gene: TRBJ2-5; D gene: TRBD1; CDR3 protein: CASSEEQGAGETQYF; CDR3 DNA: TGTGCCAGCAGTGAAGAGCAGGGGGCAGGAGAGACCCAGTACTTC
clone size: NA; CDR3 length: 14; V gene: TRBV27; J gene: TRBJ2-2; D gene: NA; CDR3 protein: CASSLTTFSGELFF; CDR3 DNA: TGTGCCAGCAGTTTGACGACTTTTTCCGGGGAGCTGTTTTTT
clone size: NA; CDR3 length: 17; V gene: TRBV15; J gene: TRBJ2-6; D gene: NA; CDR3 protein: CATSRPLGASGANVLTF; CDR3 DNA: TGTGCCACCAGCAGGCCATTAGGGGCCTCTGGGGCCAACGTCCTGACTTTC
clone size: once; CDR3 length: 14; V gene: TRBV15; J gene: TRBJ2-7; D gene: NA; CDR3 protein: CATSRGGSYYEQYF; CDR3 DNA: TGTGCCACCAGCAGAGGTGGGTCCTACTACGAGCAGTACTTC